The TCR beta chain under discussion was sequenced for a study of T-cell memory formation after mild COVID-19. Notes on the study in general: CD8+ contracting clones occupied EMRA, while CD4+ ones occupied mainly CM and EM.

About this clonotype itself: Its antigen is unknown.

The CDR3 contains 15 residues. Germline CDR1 LGHDT, CDR2 YNNKEL (reference sequence). V dropped 2 bases and J dropped 2 bases, with 10 bases sitting between them. One entry per CDR3 protein, called by TCRdb with MiXCR from the 5' RACE reads. Of 350,000 to 500,000 distinct CDR3 sequences in the sample, around 17% were seen once. The sample comprised PBMCs or a T cell subset sorted from them (not recorded which). The J gene is TRBJ2-1, the V gene TRBV3-1; tentative D call: TRBD2 (5 bases). This TCR was sampled from a man in his late teens or twenties who had mild COVID-19 (a few samples of this study predate the infection). Cell type and time point are not known. The CDR3 loop reads CASSQITGTYNEQFF. In nucleotides, the CDR3 is TGTGCCAGCAGCCAAATTACCGGGACCTACAATGAGCAGTTCTTC.